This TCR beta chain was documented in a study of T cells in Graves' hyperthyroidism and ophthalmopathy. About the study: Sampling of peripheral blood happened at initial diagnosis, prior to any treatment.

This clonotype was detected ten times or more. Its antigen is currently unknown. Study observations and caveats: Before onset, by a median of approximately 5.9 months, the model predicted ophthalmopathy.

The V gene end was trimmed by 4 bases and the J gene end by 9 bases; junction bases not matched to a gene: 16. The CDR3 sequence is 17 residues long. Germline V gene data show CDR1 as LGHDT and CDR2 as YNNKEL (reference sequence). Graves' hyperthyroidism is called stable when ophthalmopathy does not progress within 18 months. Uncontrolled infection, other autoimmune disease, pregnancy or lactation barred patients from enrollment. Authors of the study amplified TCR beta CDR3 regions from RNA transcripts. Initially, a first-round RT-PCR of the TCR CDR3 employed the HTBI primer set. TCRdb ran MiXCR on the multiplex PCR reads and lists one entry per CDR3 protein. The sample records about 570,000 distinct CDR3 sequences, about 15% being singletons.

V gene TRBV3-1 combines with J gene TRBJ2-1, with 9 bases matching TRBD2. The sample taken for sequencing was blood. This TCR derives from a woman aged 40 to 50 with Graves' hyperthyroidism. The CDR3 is CASSPHRRVAGEIEQFF. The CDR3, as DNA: TGTGCCAGCAGCCCCCACCGGAGGGTAGCGGGAGAGATTGAGCAGTTCTTC.